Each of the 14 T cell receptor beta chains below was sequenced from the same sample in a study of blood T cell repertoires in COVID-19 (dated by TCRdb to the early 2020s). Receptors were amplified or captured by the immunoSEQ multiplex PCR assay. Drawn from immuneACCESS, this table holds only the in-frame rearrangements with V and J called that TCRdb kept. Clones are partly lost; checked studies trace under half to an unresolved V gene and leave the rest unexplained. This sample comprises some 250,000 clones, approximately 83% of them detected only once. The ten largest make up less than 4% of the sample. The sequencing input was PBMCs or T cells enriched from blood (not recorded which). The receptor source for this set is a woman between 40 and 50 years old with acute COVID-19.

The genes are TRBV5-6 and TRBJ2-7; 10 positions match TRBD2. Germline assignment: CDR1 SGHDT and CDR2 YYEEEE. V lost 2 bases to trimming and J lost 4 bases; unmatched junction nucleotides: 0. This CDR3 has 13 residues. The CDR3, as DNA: TGTGCCAGCAGCTTTAGCGGGGGGTACGAGCAGTACTTC. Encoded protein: CASSFSGGYEQYF.

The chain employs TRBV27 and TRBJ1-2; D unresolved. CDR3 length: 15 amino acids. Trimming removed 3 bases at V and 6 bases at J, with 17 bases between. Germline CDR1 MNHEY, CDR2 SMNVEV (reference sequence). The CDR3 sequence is CASSFTGKASHGYTF. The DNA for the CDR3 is TGTGCCAGCAGTTTTACCGGGAAGGCATCCCATGGCTACACCTTC.

The CDR3 here is CATSDTTGRNQPQHF. CDR3 in DNA: TGTGCCACCAGTGATACCACAGGGCGCAATCAGCCCCAGCATTTT. The rearrangement links TRBV24-1 to TRBJ1-5; the D gene is possibly TRBD1 (6 bases). The CDR3 sequence is 15 residues long. Trimming shortened V by 3 bases and J by 2 bases, and 10 bases separated the two germline ends. Per germline, CDR1 KGHDR and CDR2 SFDVKD.

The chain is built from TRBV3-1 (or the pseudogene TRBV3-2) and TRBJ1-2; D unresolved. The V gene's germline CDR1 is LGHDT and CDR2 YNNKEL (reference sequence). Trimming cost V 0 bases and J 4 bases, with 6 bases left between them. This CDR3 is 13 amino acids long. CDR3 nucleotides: TGTGCCAGCAGCCAAGACGACACCTATGGCTACACCTTC. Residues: CASSQDDTYGYTF.

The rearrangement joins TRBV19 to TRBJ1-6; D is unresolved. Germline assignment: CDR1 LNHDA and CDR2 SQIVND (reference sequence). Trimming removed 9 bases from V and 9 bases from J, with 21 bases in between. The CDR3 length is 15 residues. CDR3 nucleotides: TGTGCCAGCGTTATTAAGACCGGAGTTCGTTCACCCCTCCACTTT. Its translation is CASVIKTGVRSPLHF.

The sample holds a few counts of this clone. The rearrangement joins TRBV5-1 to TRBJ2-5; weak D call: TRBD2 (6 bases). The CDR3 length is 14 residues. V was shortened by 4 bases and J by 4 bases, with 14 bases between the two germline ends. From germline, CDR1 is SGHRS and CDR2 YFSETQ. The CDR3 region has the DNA TGCGCCAGCAGCGGCGGGGAAGGAGGAGAGACCCAGTACTTC. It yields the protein CASSGGEGGETQYF. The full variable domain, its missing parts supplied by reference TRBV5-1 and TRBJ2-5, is KAGVTQTPRYLIKTRGQQVTLSCSPISGHRSVSWYQQTPGQGLQFLFEYFSETQRNKGNFPGRFSGRQFSNSRSEMNVSTLELGDSALYLCASSGGEGGETQYFGPGTRLLVL.

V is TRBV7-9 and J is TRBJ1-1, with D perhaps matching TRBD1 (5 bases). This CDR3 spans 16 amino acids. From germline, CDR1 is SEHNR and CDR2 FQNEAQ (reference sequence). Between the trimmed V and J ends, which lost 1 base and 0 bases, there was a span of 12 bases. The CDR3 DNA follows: TGTGCCAGCAGCTTAGGGGGACTGGGCATGAACACTGAAGCTTTCTTT. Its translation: CASSLGGLGMNTEAFF.

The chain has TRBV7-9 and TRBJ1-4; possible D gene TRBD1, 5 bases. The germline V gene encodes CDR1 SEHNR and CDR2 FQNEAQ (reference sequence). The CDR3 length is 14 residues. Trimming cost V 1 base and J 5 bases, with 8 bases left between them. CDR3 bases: TGTGCCAGCAGCTTAGGGCAGGGCAATGAAAAACTGTTTTTT. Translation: CASSLGQGNEKLFF.

The CDR3 DNA reads TGTGCCAGCAGCGATCTAGCGGGAGACATAATAAACATTCAGTACTTC. Its translation is CASSDLAGDIINIQYF. V and J are TRBV7-8 and TRBJ2-4, with 10 nucleotides matching TRBD2. With 5 bases clipped from V and 6 bases from J, the junction kept 10 bases outside the gene matches. The CDR3 consists of 16 residues. CDR1 is SGHVS and CDR2 is FQNEAQ in the germline V gene.

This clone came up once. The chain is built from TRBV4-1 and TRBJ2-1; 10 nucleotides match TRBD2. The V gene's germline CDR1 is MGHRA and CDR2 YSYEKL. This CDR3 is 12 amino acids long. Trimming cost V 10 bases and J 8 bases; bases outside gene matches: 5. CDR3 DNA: TGCGCCACTAGCGGGAGTCGGGATGAGCAGTTCTTC. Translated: CATSGSRDEQFF.

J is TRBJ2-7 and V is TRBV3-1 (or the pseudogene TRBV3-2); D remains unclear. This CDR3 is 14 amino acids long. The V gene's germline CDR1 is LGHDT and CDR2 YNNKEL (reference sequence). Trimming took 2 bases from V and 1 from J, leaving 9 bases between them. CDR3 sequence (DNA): TGTGCCAGCAGCCAAACCGCAGGTTCCTACGAGCAGTACTTC. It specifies CASSQTAGSYEQYF.

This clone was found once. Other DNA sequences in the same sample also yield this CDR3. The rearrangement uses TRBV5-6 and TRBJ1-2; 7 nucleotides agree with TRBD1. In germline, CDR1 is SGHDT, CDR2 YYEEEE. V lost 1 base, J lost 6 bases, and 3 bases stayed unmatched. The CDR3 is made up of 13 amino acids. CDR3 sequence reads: CASSLNRGDGYTF. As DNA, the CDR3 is TGTGCCAGCAGCTTGAACAGGGGAGATGGCTACACCTTC. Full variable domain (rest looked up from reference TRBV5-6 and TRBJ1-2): DAGVTQSPTHLIKTRGQQVTLRCSPKSGHDTVSWYQQALGQGPQFIFQYYEEEERQRGNFPDRFSGHQFPNYSSELNVNALLLGDSALYLCASSLNRGDGYTFGSGTRLTVV.

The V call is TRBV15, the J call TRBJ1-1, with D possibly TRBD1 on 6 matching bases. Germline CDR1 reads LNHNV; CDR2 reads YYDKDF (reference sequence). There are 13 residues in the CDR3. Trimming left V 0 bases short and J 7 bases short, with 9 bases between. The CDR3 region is CATSREGADEAFF. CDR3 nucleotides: TGTGCCACCAGCAGAGAGGGGGCAGATGAAGCTTTCTTT.

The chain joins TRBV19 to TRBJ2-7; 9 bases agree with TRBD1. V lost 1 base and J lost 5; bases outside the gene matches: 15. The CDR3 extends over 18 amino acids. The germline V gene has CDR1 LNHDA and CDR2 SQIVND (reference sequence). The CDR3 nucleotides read TGTGCCAGTAGTATAGTTGCCCACGGGACAGGGAAGGGTAACGAGCAGTACTTC. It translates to CASSIVAHGTGKGNEQYF.